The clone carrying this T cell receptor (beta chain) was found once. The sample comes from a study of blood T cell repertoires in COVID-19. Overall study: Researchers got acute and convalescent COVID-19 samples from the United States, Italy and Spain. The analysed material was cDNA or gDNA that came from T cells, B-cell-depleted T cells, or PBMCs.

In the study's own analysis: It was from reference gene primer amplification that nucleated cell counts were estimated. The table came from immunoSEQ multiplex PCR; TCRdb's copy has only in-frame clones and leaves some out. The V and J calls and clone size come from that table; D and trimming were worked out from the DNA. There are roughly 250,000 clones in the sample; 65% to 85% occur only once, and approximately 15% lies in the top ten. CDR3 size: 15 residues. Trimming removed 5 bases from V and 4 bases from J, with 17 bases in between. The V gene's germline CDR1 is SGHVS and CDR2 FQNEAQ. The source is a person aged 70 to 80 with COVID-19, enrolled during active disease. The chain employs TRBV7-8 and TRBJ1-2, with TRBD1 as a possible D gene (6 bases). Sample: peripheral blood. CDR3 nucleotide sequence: TGTGCCAGCAGCAAAACAGGGAATTTAATCTATGGCTACACCTTC. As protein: CASSKTGNLIYGYTF.